Following are 27 T cell receptor beta chains from one sample sequenced in a study of shared clonotypes between healthy human individuals. Some clones are missing from TCRdb's copy, which holds only in-frame ones; the method was immunoSEQ multiplex PCR. The repertoire holds some 2.3 million clones, 90% to 95% seen once, with under 0.45% in the top ten. The sequencing sample was made of naive CD4+ T cells from PBMCs. Subset noted: CD45RA+ positively selected. The receptor set was obtained from a man in his late teens or twenties in good health. Some clones in this sample may be carry-over from other donors' samples.

The rearrangement uses TRBV28 and TRBJ2-5; tentatively, D is TRBD1 or TRBD2 (6 bases each). The DNA end is a closer match to TRBJ2-7, so the J assignment may be wrong. The CDR3 is 14 residues long. CDR1 and CDR2 (germline): MDHEN, SYDVKM. CDR3 sequence (DNA): TGTGCCAGCCGATTTGCGGGACAAACCTACGAGCAGTACTTC. Translation: CASRFAGQTYEQYF.

This clone was observed once. The chain uses TRBV5-4 and TRBJ1-1; weak D call: TRBD1 (6 bases). Per germline, CDR1 SGHNT and CDR2 YYREEE (reference sequence). The CDR3 has 15 residues. Trimming took off 0 bases at V and 7 bases at J, with 16 bases between the two ends. The CDR3, as DNA: TGTGCCAGCAGCTTGGGGTTGGGACCACAGGGTGAAGCTTTCTTT. Translation gives CASSLGLGPQGEAFF.

The chain joins TRBV6-5 to TRBJ2-7; possible D gene TRBD2, 6 bases. V was shortened by 0 bases and J by 3 bases, with 12 bases between the two germline ends. The CDR3 runs 15 residues. Per the germline V gene, CDR1 is MNHEY and CDR2 is SVGAGI. CDR3 residues: CASSYSVAENYEQYF. The DNA of the CDR3 is TGTGCCAGCAGTTACTCGGTAGCGGAGAACTACGAGCAGTACTTC.

As concerns this clone: Other DNA sequences in the same sample also yield this CDR3. The genes are TRBV19 and TRBJ1-5; D is undetermined. CDR3 size: 13 residues. Germline V lookup: CDR1 LNHDA, CDR2 SQIVND (reference sequence). Trimming pared 6 bases from V and 1 base from J, leaving 7 bases between. The CDR3 DNA sequence: TGTGCCAGTAGCCGAGAGAGCAATCAGCCCCAGCATTTT. Its translation is CASSRESNQPQHF. The full variable domain, with the rest looked up from reference TRBV19 and TRBJ1-5, is DGGITQSPKYLFRKEGQNVTLSCEQNLNHDAMYWYRQDPGQGLRLIYYSQIVNDFQKGDIAEGYSVSREKKESFPLTVTSAQKNPTAFYLCASSRESNQPQHFGDGTRLSIL.

This chain links TRBV7-9 with TRBJ2-3; perhaps TRBD1 as D (6 bases). The CDR3 has 15 residues. Trimming removed 6 bases at V and 5 bases at J, with 18 bases between. The germline V gene has CDR1 SEHNR and CDR2 FQNEAQ (reference sequence). As DNA, the CDR3 is TGTGCCAGCAGTTTTGACAGGCGAGGTGTAGATACGCAGTATTTT. This translates into CASSFDRRGVDTQYF.

The J gene is TRBJ2-3, the V gene TRBV5-1; 7 bases fit TRBD1. After removal of 4 bases from V and 10 bases from J, the junction contained 6 bases not matched to a gene. The CDR3 has 12 amino acids. Germline-derived CDR1 and CDR2 are SGHRS and YFSETQ. The CDR3 loop is CASSAGQEAQYF. CDR3 sequence (DNA): TGCGCCAGCAGCGCTGGACAGGAGGCGCAGTATTTT.

The V gene is TRBV6-4, the J gene TRBJ1-4; D not resolved. The V end lost 4 bases, the J end lost 6 bases, and 9 bases lay between the germline ends. Germline CDR1 and CDR2: MRHNA and SNTAGT. The CDR3 runs 13 residues. The CDR3 DNA sequence: TGTGCCAGCAGTGTGGAATTATATGAAAAACTGTTTTTT. It yields the protein CASSVELYEKLFF.

This chain links TRBV4-3 with TRBJ2-7; tentatively, D is TRBD1 (5 bases). The CDR3 extends over 16 amino acids. The V end was cut by 0 bases, the J end by 3 bases, with 15 bases between. Germline CDR1 LGHNA, CDR2 YSLEER. Written as DNA, the CDR3 is TGCGCCAGCAGCCAAGATCGAGCCAGGGCAATCTACGAGCAGTACTTC. This encodes CASSQDRARAIYEQYF.

Comment on this clone: Other DNA sequences within the sample encode an identical CDR3. V gene TRBV6-1 combines with J gene TRBJ2-5; D is unresolved. Germline V gives CDR1 MNHNS, CDR2 SASEGT. The CDR3 has 12 residues. The germline V and J ends were trimmed by 0 bases and 5 bases, with 4 bases remaining between them. CDR3 sequence reads: CASSEAGETQYF. The CDR3 bases are TGTGCCAGCAGTGAAGCAGGGGAGACCCAGTACTTC.

CDR3: CSVDSPQETQYF. The DNA of the CDR3 is TGCAGCGTTGACAGTCCCCAAGAGACCCAGTACTTC. The chain uses TRBV29-1 and TRBJ2-5, with D hard to call. Per germline, CDR1 SQVTM and CDR2 ANQGSEA. This CDR3 region has 12 residues. V was shortened by 3 bases and J by 1 base, with 6 bases between the two germline ends. Full variable domain (missing parts from reference TRBV29-1 and TRBJ2-5): SAVISQKPSRDICQRGTSLTIQCQVDSQVTMMFWYRQQPGQSLTLIATANQGSEATYESGFVIDKFPISRPNLTFSTLTVSNMSPEDSSIYLCSVDSPQETQYFGPGTRLLVL.

This chain connects TRBV10-3 to TRBJ2-7; a weak D match, TRBD1 (6 bases). The CDR3 loop spans 12 amino acids. CDR1 is ENHRY and CDR2 is SYGVKD in the germline V gene. V gave up 5 bases and J gave up 3 bases, with 8 bases separating them. The CDR3, as DNA: TGTGCCATCAGTAACAGGGACTACGAGCAGTACTTC. Translation gives CAISNRDYEQYF.

J is TRBJ2-3 and V is TRBV7-3, with 8 bases fitting TRBD2. This CDR3 comprises 15 residues. In germline, CDR1 is SGHTA, CDR2 FQGTGA. The V segment lost 3 bases and the J segment 6 bases; nucleotides outside the gene matches: 8. The CDR3 DNA is TGTGCCAGCAGCTTCCAAGCGGGAGCACCCGATACGCAGTATTTT. Protein product: CASSFQAGAPDTQYF. Based on the CDR3 plus reference TRBV7-3 and TRBJ2-3, the full variable domain is GAGVSQTPSNKVTEKGKYVELRCDPISGHTALYWYRQSLGQGPEFLIYFQGTGAADDSGLPNDRFFAVRPEGSVSTLKIQRTERGDSAVYLCASSFQAGAPDTQYFGPGTRLTVL.

This chain links TRBV15 with TRBJ1-1; 10 bases are a match to TRBD1. CDR3 length: 14 residues. Germline CDR1 reads LNHNV; CDR2 reads YYDKDF (reference sequence). Trimming took 3 bases from V and 7 from J; bases not matched to a gene: 5. The CDR3 sequence is CATSRDRGFGEAFF. The CDR3 DNA sequence: TGTGCCACCAGCAGGGACAGGGGGTTTGGTGAAGCTTTCTTT.

The genes are TRBV6-4 and TRBJ2-1; 11 bases agree with TRBD2. CDR1 and CDR2 from the germline V gene are MRHNA and SNTAGT. The CDR3 contains 15 residues. J gave up 8 bases and V 6 bases, and 9 bases lay outside the gene matches. In DNA, the CDR3 is TGTGCCAGCAGCGGGACTAGCGGAAGTAGGGATGAGCAGTTCTTC. It yields the protein CASSGTSGSRDEQFF.

Concerning this clone itself: This same CDR3 is encoded by further DNA sequences in the sample. The gene calls are TRBV28 and TRBJ2-3; D is unresolved. The CDR3 totals 15 residues. V lost 2 bases, J lost 0 bases, and 9 bases lay in between. Looked up from germline, CDR1 is MDHEN and CDR2 is SYDVKM. DNA for the CDR3: TGTGCCAGCAGTTTAGCTGGCAGCAGCACAGATACGCAGTATTTT. Its protein is CASSLAGSSTDTQYF.

The CDR3 coding sequence is TGCGCCAGCAGAACTAGCGGGCCGACCTACGAGCAGTACTTC. Protein sequence: CASRTSGPTYEQYF. The V call is TRBV10-2, the J call TRBJ2-7, with 9 nucleotides matching TRBD2. The V gene end was trimmed by 6 bases and the J gene end by 2 bases; junction bases not matched to a gene: 5. CDR1 WSHSY and CDR2 SAAADI come from the germline V gene. The CDR3 is made up of 14 amino acids.

CDR3 in amino acids: CASSLGRQRSYSNQPQHF. CDR3 DNA: TGTGCCAGCAGTTTAGGGCGTCAGCGAAGCTATAGCAATCAGCCCCAGCATTTT. The rearrangement links TRBV28 to TRBJ1-5, with D uncertain. Germline CDR1 reads MDHEN; CDR2 reads SYDVKM. V was pared by 2 bases and J by 0 bases, with 17 bases between. CDR3 length equals 18 residues.

This chain links TRBV19 with TRBJ2-2; tentative D call: TRBD1 (6 bases). The CDR3 is made up of 14 amino acids. Germline-derived CDR1 and CDR2 are LNHDA and SQIVND (reference sequence). V was shortened by 6 bases and J by 5 bases, with 13 bases between the two germline ends. DNA for the CDR3: TGTGCCAGTAGGACACAGGGCGAGACCGGGGAGCTGTTTTTT. Amino acid sequence: CASRTQGETGELFF.

Points on this clone: Other DNA sequences from this sample encode an identical CDR3 as well. The CDR3 DNA is TGTGCCAGCAGTTACGGACCACTGAACACTGAAGCTTTCTTT. This translates into CASSYGPLNTEAFF. The chain couples TRBV6-5 to TRBJ1-1; D is unresolved. Germline V gene lookup returns CDR1 MNHEY and CDR2 SVGAGI. The CDR3 has 14 amino acids. V lost 2 bases and J lost 0, with 7 bases in between.

This chain joins TRBV30 and TRBJ1-2; D is possibly TRBD1 (6 bases). The V gene lost 7 bases and the J gene lost 2 bases, with 8 bases spanning the gap. Per the germline V gene, CDR1 is GTSNPN and CDR2 is SVGIG (reference sequence). This CDR3 has 11 amino acids. CDR3 sequence: CASQGNYGYTF. The CDR3 region has the DNA TGTGCCTCCCAGGGGAACTATGGCTACACCTTC.

The chain joins TRBV5-1 to TRBJ1-1; D is perhaps TRBD1 (6 bases). The V and J ends lost 4 bases and 5 bases respectively, with 18 bases between them. This CDR3 has 15 residues. The V gene's germline CDR1 is SGHRS and CDR2 YFSETQ. CDR3 residues: CASSLSTPGATEAFF. The CDR3 coding sequence is TGCGCCAGCAGCCTCTCAACTCCAGGGGCGACTGAAGCTTTCTTT.

The V call is TRBV10-3, the J call TRBJ1-4; TRBD1 is a possible D gene (5 bases). Trimming removed 2 bases at V and 8 bases at J, with 15 bases between. Per germline, CDR1 ENHRY and CDR2 SYGVKD. The CDR3 loop spans 15 amino acids. In DNA, the CDR3 is TGTGCCATCAGTGAGGGGACTGGCTTGGGGGAAAAACTGTTTTTT. It codes for CAISEGTGLGEKLFF.

The genes are TRBV5-4 and TRBJ1-2, with 11 bases identical to TRBD1. The CDR3 has 14 residues. The V gene's germline CDR1 is SGHNT and CDR2 YYREEE (reference sequence). V lost 3 bases to trimming and J lost 8 bases; unmatched junction nucleotides: 6. The CDR3 is CASSYPGQGVGYTF. CDR3 DNA sequence: TGTGCCAGCAGCTACCCGGGACAGGGGGTAGGCTACACCTTC.

The V and J genes are TRBV7-9 and TRBJ1-1; D is uncertain. The CDR3 contains 14 residues. Deletions cut 2 bases from V and 3 bases from J, with 10 bases between. Per germline, CDR1 SEHNR and CDR2 FQNEAQ (reference sequence). The CDR3 sequence is CASSLWSDDTEAFF. The CDR3 DNA follows: TGTGCCAGCAGCTTATGGTCGGATGACACTGAAGCTTTCTTT.

The V gene is TRBV7-8, the J gene TRBJ2-2; D gene ambiguous. This CDR3 comprises 16 residues. Germline V CDR1 and CDR2: SGHVS, FQNEAQ. The V gene lost 2 bases and the J gene lost 1 base, with 11 bases spanning the gap. CDR3 bases: TGTGCCAGCAGCTTAATAGGGCCAGAGAACACCGGGGAGCTGTTTTTT. Its translation is CASSLIGPENTGELFF.

For this clone: Other DNA sequences from this sample encode an identical CDR3 as well. The CDR3 DNA is TGTGCCAGCAGTTCCCCCATCAACTATGGCTACACCTTC. It encodes CASSSPINYGYTF. The chain couples TRBV28 to TRBJ1-2; D call uncertain. Per the germline V gene, CDR1 is MDHEN and CDR2 is SYDVKM. This CDR3 has 13 residues. V lost 4 bases and J 2 bases, leaving 8 bases between the germline ends.

The chain uses TRBV7-6 and TRBJ2-3; D uncertain. The CDR3 runs 12 residues. Germline lookup yields CDR1 SGHVS and CDR2 FNYEAQ. The germline V and J ends were trimmed by 5 bases and 2 bases, with 5 bases remaining between them. This CDR3 is CASSPTTDTQYF. Written as DNA, the CDR3 is TGTGCCAGCAGCCCCACCACAGATACGCAGTATTTT.